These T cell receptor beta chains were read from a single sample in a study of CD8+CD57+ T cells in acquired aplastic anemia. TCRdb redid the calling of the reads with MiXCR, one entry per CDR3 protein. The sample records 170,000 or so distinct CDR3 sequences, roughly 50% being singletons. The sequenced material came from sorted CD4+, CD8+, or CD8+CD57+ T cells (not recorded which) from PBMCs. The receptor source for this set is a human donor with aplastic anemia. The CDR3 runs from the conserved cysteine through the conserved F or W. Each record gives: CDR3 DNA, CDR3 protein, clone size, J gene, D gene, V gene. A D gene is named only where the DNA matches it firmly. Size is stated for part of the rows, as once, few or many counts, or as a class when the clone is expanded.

TGTGCCAGCAGCTTAGCGTCGGGAACCTACGAGCAGTACTTC	CASSLASGTYEQYF	NA	TRBJ2-7	NA	TRBV7-2
TGTGCCACCAGTGATGGGTCATACTATGGCTACACCTTC	CATSDGSYYGYTF	NA	TRBJ1-2	NA	TRBV10-3
TGTGCCAGCAGATTACAGGGGATGAACACTGAAGCTTTCTTT	CASRLQGMNTEAFF	NA	TRBJ1-1	TRBD1	TRBV12-3/TRBV12-4
TGCAGCGGGGTTGGACTTGGGGATGAGCAGTTCTTC	CSGVGLGDEQFF	once	TRBJ2-1	NA	TRBV29-1
TGTGCCAGCAGCCTGAAGGCCGGGACTAGCGGGGGGGCCGTGTACGAGCAGTACTTC	CASSLKAGTSGGAVYEQYF	NA	TRBJ2-7	TRBD2	TRBV7-6
TGTGCCAGCAGCTTAGGAAGCGGGAACGACGAGCAGTACTTC	CASSLGSGNDEQYF	NA	TRBJ2-7	TRBD2	TRBV7-2
TGTGCCAGCATTGGTCCCCCGACCTACGAGCAGTACTTC	CASIGPPTYEQYF	NA	TRBJ2-7	NA	TRBV12-3/TRBV12-4
TGTGCCAGCAGCCAAGATAAACTAGCGTCCCTCTACAATGAGCAGTTCTTC	CASSQDKLASLYNEQFF	NA	TRBJ2-1	TRBD2	TRBV14
TGTGCCAGCAGTGAATTAGCCCGGAGCTATGGCTACACCTTC	CASSELARSYGYTF	many	TRBJ1-2	NA	TRBV2
TGTGCCATCAGCGAGTCGTTGACAGGGGGTCAGCCCCAGCATTTT	CAISESLTGGQPQHF	NA	TRBJ1-5	TRBD1	TRBV10-3
TGCAGCGTTGAAGGAACCGGTGAGGCAGATACGCAGTATTTT	CSVEGTGEADTQYF	few	TRBJ2-3	NA	TRBV29-1
TGCGCCAGCAGCCAGGCGACAGGGGCCGGTATGAACACTGAAGCTTTCTTT	CASSQATGAGMNTEAFF	NA	TRBJ1-1	TRBD1	TRBV4-1
TGTGCCATCAGTGAAGGGAACCGAGCTTTCTTT	CAISEGNRAFF	NA	TRBJ1-1	NA	TRBV10-3
TGTGCCAGCAGTTACGTAGGGGCACAGTACTTC	CASSYVGAQYF	NA	TRBJ2-5	NA	TRBV24-1
TGTGCCAGCAGCCCTACTAGCGGGAGGCGGGATGAGCAGTTCTTC	CASSPTSGRRDEQFF	many	TRBJ2-1	TRBD2	TRBV6-1
TGTGCCAGTAGTATGACTAGCGGGAACTACGAGCAGTACTTC	CASSMTSGNYEQYF	NA	TRBJ2-7	TRBD2	TRBV19
TGTGCCAGTAGTGCCAAATCCAGGGGGACAAAGGGGCCGTACACCTTC	CASSAKSRGTKGPYTF	once	TRBJ1-2	TRBD1	TRBV19
TGTGCCAGTAGCAACAGGGGGCGTAATGAAGCTTTCTTT	CASSNRGRNEAFF	many	TRBJ1-1	TRBD1	TRBV19
TGTGCCAGCAGTAGGACAGGGCTCACGGGGAACACTGAAGCTTTCTTT	CASSRTGLTGNTEAFF	many	TRBJ1-1	TRBD1	TRBV2
TGTGCCAGCAGCTTGGCCTCTCTAGCGGGGGTGGATACGCAGTATTTT	CASSLASLAGVDTQYF	NA	TRBJ2-3	TRBD2	TRBV5-4
TGCGCCAGCAGCTTGCTCGGGACAGTGGGGGATTCACCCCTCCACTTT	CASSLLGTVGDSPLHF	NA	TRBJ1-6	TRBD1	TRBV4-3
TGTGCCAGCAGCGTAGTGGGGGGAGGAAGGGATACGCAGTATTTT	CASSVVGGGRDTQYF	few	TRBJ2-3	NA	TRBV9
TGCAGCGTTGACAGATCGAACACTGAAGCTTTCTTT	CSVDRSNTEAFF	NA	TRBJ1-1	NA	TRBV29-1
TGTGCCAGCAGTGGGGGTGCACCTCCGTGCTCCTACGAGCAGTACTTC	CASSGGAPPCSYEQYF	NA	TRBJ2-7	NA	TRBV25-1
TGCAGCGTTGATGCGGGAGTGGGACACGAGCAGTACTTC	CSVDAGVGHEQYF	NA	TRBJ2-7	TRBD2	TRBV29-1
TGTGCCAGCAGTAGGGCCCTACAGAGCTACGAGCAGTACTTC	CASSRALQSYEQYF	NA	TRBJ2-7	NA	TRBV2
TGTGCCAGCGGACACAGTGGGAACACTGAAGCTTTCTTT	CASGHSGNTEAFF	many	TRBJ1-1	NA	TRBV25-1
TGTGCCAGTAGTGACCAGCGGGGGGGCACCGGGGAGCTGTTTTTT	CASSDQRGGTGELFF	NA	TRBJ2-2	TRBD2	TRBV19
TGTGCCAGTGGGGGGGTTGGGAACTATGGCTACACCTTC	CASGGVGNYGYTF	NA	TRBJ1-2	NA	TRBV19
TGTGCCAGCACGAGGTTCCTTAATTCACCCCTCCACTTT	CASTRFLNSPLHF	NA	TRBJ1-6	NA	TRBV2
TGTGCCATCAAAGACACCCAGTCGTGCAATTCACCCCTCCACTTT	CAIKDTQSCNSPLHF	NA	TRBJ1-6	NA	TRBV10-3
TGCGCCAGCAGCCAAGATAGATTGAAACTTGGAACCTACGAGCAGTACTTC	CASSQDRLKLGTYEQYF	many	TRBJ2-7	NA	TRBV4-1
TGTGCCAGCAGACCTCCACAGGGGGCCGCAGAGGAGACCCAGTACTTC	CASRPPQGAAEETQYF	few	TRBJ2-5	TRBD1	TRBV6-1
TGTGCCAGCAGCTTCGACGTGACGGGAAACACCACATATTTT	CASSFDVTGNTTYF	NA	TRBJ1-3	NA	TRBV7-2
TGTGCCAGTAGTATCGGTTTACGAGATACGCAGTATTTT	CASSIGLRDTQYF	NA	TRBJ2-3	NA	TRBV19
TGTGCCCGCACCCTGGACAGGGGGAACACTGAAGCTTTCTTT	CARTLDRGNTEAFF	NA	TRBJ1-1	TRBD1	TRBV2
TGCGCCAGCAGTGATCCCCCTGGAAACACCATATATTTT	CASSDPPGNTIYF	few	TRBJ1-3	NA	TRBV10-1
TGTGCCAGCAGCCCTCAAGGCGACAGGCTTAATTCACCCCTCCACTTT	CASSPQGDRLNSPLHF	NA	TRBJ1-6	NA	TRBV9
TGTGCCAGCAGCAGGACTGCATACGAGCAGTACTTC	CASSRTAYEQYF	many	TRBJ2-7	NA	TRBV7-9
TGTGCCAGCCTCCGGGACCTTTATGAGCAGTTCTTC	CASLRDLYEQFF	many	TRBJ2-1	NA	TRBV2
TGTGCCAGCAGCTTAGAGGGACTATTCTACGAGCAGTACTTC	CASSLEGLFYEQYF	NA	TRBJ2-7	TRBD2	TRBV7-6
TGCGCCACCCGAAAGAGGGGGCTCACAGATACGCAGTATTTT	CATRKRGLTDTQYF	NA	TRBJ2-3	TRBD1	TRBV10-1
TGTGCCATCAGAACTACAGGGGGCAACTACGAGCAGTACTTC	CAIRTTGGNYEQYF	once	TRBJ2-7	TRBD1	TRBV10-3
TGTGCCAGCAGAGAAGGGGGCTACGAGCAGTACTTC	CASREGGYEQYF	NA	TRBJ2-7	NA	TRBV7-9
TGTGCCAGTAGTATAGCGGGCCCTCCCTACGAGCAGTACTTC	CASSIAGPPYEQYF	many	TRBJ2-7	NA	TRBV19
TGTGCCACCAGTGATCCCGCAGGGGGGAACTATGGCTACACCTTC	CATSDPAGGNYGYTF	NA	TRBJ1-2	TRBD1	TRBV24-1
TGTGCCAGCAGTACCCAGACTAGCGGGAGCTCCTACGAGCAGTACTTC	CASSTQTSGSSYEQYF	NA	TRBJ2-7	TRBD2	TRBV12-3/TRBV12-4
TGCGCCAGCAGTGCTCTCAGGGGCGATGGCTACACCTTC	CASSALRGDGYTF	few	TRBJ1-2	NA	TRBV10-2
TGTGCCAGCAGTTCAGGGGGCTACTCTGGAAACACCATATATTTT	CASSSGGYSGNTIYF	many	TRBJ1-3	TRBD1	TRBV7-8
TGTGCCAGCAGCGTTGATGACCTCTACGAGCAGTACTTC	CASSVDDLYEQYF	many	TRBJ2-7	NA	TRBV9
TGTGCCAGCAGTTTCCGGGAACTCACAGATACGCAGTATTTT	CASSFRELTDTQYF	NA	TRBJ2-3	NA	TRBV27
TGTGCCAGCAGCGCGCCGGGAGGGGGGAAGCCGGCTTTCTTT	CASSAPGGGKPAFF	many	TRBJ1-1	NA	TRBV9